This T cell receptor (beta chain) was identified in a study of shared clonotypes between healthy human individuals. Study-level findings and limits: A handful of donors showed sharing of about 4.6% of naive CD4 clonotypes.

V was clipped by 8 bases and J by 1 base, with 15 bases between them. Germline CDR1 reads MDHEN; CDR2 reads SYDVKM. The CDR3 consists of 14 residues. Concerning this clone itself: Its specificity is not known.

The data were produced by immunoSEQ multiplex PCR, yet TCRdb's version contains in-frame clones alone and is incomplete. The sample records under 2.5 million clones, 85% to 95% being singletons. Source material: naive CD4+ T cells from PBMCs. Subset indicated: CD45RA+ positively selected. The chain joins TRBV28 to TRBJ2-7; D could derive from TRBD1 or TRBD2 (5 bases each). The origin of this receptor is a man aged 18 to 29 in good health. Some clones in this sample may be carry-over from other donors' samples. CDR3 coding DNA: TGTGCCAGCCTGGGACCTACTTTATCCTACGAGCAGTACTTC. Translating it yields CASLGPTLSYEQYF.